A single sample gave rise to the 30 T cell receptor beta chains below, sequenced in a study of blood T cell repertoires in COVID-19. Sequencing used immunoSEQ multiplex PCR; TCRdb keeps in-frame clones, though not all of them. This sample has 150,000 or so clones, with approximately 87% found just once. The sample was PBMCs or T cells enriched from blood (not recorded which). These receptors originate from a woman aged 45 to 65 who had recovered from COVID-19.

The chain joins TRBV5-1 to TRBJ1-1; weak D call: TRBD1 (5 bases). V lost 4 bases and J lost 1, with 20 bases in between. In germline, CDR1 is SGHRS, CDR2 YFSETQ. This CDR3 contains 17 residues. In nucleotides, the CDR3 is TGCGCCAGCAGCCCGCCCCGGTTTGACAGTCGGAACACTGAAGCTTTCTTT. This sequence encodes CASSPPRFDSRNTEAFF.

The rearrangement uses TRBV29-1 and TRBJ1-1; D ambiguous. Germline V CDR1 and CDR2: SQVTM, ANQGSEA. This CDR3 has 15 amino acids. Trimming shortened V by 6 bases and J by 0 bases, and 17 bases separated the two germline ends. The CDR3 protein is CSVAGNLGLNTEAFF. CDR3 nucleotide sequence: TGCAGCGTAGCCGGGAACCTCGGGCTGAACACTGAAGCTTTCTTT.

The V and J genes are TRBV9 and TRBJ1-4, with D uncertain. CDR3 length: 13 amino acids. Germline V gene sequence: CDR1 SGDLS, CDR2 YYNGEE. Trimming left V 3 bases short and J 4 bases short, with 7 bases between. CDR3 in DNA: TGTGCCAGCAGCGGAGGGTTTAATGAAAAACTGTTTTTT. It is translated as CASSGGFNEKLFF.

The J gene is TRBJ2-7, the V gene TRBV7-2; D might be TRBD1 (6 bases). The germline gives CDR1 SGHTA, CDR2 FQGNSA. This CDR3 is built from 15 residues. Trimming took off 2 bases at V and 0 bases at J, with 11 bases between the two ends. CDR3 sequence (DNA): TGTGCCAGCAGCTTACAGAGGGGGAGCTCCTACGAGCAGTACTTC. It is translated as CASSLQRGSSYEQYF.

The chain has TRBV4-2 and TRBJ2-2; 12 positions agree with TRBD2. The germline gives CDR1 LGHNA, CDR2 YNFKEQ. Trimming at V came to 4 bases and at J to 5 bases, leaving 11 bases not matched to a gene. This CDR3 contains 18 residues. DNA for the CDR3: TGTGCCAGCAGCCTAGATGGACTAGCGGGGACTTTGACCGGGGAGCTGTTTTTT. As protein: CASSLDGLAGTLTGELFF.

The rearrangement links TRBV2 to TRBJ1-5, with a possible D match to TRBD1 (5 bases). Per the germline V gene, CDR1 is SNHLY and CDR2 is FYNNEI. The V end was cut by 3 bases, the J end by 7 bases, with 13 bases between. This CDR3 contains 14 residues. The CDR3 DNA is TGTGCCAGCAGTGAGAGGGGAGGAGAGCAGCCCCAGCATTTT. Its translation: CASSERGGEQPQHF.

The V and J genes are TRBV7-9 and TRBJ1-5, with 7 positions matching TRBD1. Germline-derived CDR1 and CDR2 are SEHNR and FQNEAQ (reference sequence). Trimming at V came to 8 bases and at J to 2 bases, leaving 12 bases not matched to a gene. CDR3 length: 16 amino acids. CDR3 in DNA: TGTGCCAGCGAAAGAGGGAAGGGGACAGGCAATCAGCCCCAGCATTTT. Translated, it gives CASERGKGTGNQPQHF.

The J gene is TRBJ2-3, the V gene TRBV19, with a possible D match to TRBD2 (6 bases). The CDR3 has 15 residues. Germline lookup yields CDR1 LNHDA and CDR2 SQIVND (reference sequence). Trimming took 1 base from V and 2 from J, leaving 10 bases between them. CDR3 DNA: TGTGCCAGTAGTATAGTGGGCGGGGTCACAGATACGCAGTATTTT. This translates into CASSIVGGVTDTQYF.

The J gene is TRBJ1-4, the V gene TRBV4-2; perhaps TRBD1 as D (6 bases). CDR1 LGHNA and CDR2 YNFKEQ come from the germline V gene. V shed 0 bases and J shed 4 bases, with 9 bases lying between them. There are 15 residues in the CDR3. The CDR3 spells CASSQDPQGNEKLFF. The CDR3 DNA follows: TGTGCCAGCAGCCAAGATCCACAGGGTAATGAAAAACTGTTTTTT.

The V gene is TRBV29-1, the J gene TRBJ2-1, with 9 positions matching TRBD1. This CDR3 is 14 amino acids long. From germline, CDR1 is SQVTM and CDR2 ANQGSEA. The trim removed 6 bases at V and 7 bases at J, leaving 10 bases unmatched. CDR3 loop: CSVDGTGKLNEQFF. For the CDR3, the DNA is TGCAGCGTAGATGGGACAGGGAAGTTGAATGAGCAGTTCTTC.

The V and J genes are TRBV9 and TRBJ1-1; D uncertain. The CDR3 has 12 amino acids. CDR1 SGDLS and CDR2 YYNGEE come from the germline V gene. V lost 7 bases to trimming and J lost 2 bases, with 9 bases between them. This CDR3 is CASRRQNTEAFF. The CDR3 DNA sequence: TGTGCCAGCCGACGACAAAACACTGAAGCTTTCTTT.

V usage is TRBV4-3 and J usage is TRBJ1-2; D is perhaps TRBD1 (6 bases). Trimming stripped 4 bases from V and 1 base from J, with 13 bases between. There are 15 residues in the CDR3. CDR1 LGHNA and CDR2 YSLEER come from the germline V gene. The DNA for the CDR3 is TGCGCCAGCAGCCTGAACTTACAGGGTAACTATGGCTACACCTTC. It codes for CASSLNLQGNYGYTF.

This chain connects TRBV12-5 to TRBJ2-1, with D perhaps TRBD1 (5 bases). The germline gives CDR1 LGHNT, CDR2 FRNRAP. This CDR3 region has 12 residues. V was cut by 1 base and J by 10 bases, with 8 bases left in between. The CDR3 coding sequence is TGTGCTAGTGGTTTGGACAGGAGAGAGCAGTTCTTC. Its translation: CASGLDRREQFF.

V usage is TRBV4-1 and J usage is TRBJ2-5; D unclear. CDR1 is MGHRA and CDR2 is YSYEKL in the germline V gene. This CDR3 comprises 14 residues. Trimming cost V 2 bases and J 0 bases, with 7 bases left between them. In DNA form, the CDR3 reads TGCGCCAGCAGCCAACCTACTGACCAAGAGACCCAGTACTTC. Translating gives CASSQPTDQETQYF.

The CDR3 reads CASSIDGRGYTEAFF. The CDR3 DNA reads as TGTGCCAGTAGTATAGATGGGCGGGGGTACACTGAAGCTTTCTTT. The genes are TRBV19 and TRBJ1-1; the D gene is possibly TRBD1 (5 bases). This CDR3 comprises 15 residues. V shed 0 bases and J shed 3 bases, with 11 bases lying between them. The germline gives CDR1 LNHDA, CDR2 SQIVND (reference sequence). Looking up the rest from reference TRBV19 and TRBJ1-1 gives the full variable domain: DGGITQSPKYLFRKEGQNVTLSCEQNLNHDAMYWYRQDPGQGLRLIYYSQIVNDFQKGDIAEGYSVSREKKESFPLTVTSAQKNPTAFYLCASSIDGRGYTEAFFGQGTRLTVV.

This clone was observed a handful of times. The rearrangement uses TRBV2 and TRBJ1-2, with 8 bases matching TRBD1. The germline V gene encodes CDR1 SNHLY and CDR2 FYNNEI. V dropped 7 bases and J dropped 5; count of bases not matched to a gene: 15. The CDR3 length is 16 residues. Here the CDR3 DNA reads TGTGCCAGCACCCGGACAGGGTCAGGGGCTGCTTATGGCTACACCTTC. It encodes CASTRTGSGAAYGYTF.

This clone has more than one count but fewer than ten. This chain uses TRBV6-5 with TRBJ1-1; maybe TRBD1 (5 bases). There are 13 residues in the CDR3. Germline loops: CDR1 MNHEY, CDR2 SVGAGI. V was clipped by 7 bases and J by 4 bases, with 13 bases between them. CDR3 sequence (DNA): TGTGCCAGCATCAACGGGGGGGGCACTGAAGCTTTCTTT. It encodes CASINGGGTEAFF.

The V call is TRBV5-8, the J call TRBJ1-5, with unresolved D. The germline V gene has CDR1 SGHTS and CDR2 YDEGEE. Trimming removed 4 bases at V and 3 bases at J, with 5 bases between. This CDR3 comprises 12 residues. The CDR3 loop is CASSPYNQPQHF. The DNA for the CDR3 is TGTGCCAGCAGCCCCTACAATCAGCCCCAGCATTTT.

The CDR3 loop reads CASSFTGTQETQYF. CDR3 in DNA: TGTGCCAGCAGCTTTACAGGGACGCAAGAGACCCAGTACTTC. The chain uses TRBV7-2 and TRBJ2-5; the D gene is possibly TRBD1 (6 bases). Looked up from germline, CDR1 is SGHTA and CDR2 is FQGNSA. The CDR3 runs to 14 residues. V was trimmed by 3 bases and J by 2 bases, leaving 10 bases between them.

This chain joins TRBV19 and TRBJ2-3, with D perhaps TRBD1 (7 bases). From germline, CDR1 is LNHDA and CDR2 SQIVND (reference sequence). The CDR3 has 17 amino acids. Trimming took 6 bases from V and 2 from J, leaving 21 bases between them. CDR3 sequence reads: CASSRGVTGTNTDTQYF. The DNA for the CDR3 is TGTGCCAGTAGCAGGGGGGTGACAGGGACGAACACAGATACGCAGTATTTT.

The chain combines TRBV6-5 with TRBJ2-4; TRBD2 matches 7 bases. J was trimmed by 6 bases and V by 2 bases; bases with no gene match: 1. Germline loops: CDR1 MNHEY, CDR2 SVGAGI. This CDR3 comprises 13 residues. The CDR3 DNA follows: TGTGCCAGCAGTTACGGGAGGGGAAACATTCAGTACTTC. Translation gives CASSYGRGNIQYF.

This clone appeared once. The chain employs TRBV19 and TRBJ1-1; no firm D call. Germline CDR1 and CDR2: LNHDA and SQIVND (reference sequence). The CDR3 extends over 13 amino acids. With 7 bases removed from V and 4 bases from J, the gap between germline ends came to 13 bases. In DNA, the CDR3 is TGTGCCAGTACCCCGGGGTGGGCCACTGAAGCTTTCTTT. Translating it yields CASTPGWATEAFF.

As DNA, the CDR3 is TGTGCCAGCAGCCCCCAGGGGAATGAAAAACTGTTTTTT. This sequence encodes CASSPQGNEKLFF. This chain uses TRBV2 with TRBJ1-4; perhaps TRBD1 as D (6 bases). The germline CDR1 and CDR2 sequences are SNHLY and FYNNEI. This CDR3 spans 13 amino acids. Between the trimmed V and J ends, which lost 6 bases and 5 bases, there was a span of 10 bases.

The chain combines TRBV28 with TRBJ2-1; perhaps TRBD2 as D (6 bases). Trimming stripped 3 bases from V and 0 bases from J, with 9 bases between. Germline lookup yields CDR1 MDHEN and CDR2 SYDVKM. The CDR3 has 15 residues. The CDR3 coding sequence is TGTGCCAGCAGTTTGTACGGGAGCTCCTACAATGAGCAGTTCTTC. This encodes CASSLYGSSYNEQFF.

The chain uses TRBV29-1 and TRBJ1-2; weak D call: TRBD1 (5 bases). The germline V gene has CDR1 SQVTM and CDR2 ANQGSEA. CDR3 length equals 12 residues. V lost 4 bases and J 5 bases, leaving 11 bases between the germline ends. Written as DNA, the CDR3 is TGCAGCGTTGCGCAGGGAAGTTATGGCTACACCTTC. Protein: CSVAQGSYGYTF.

CDR3 DNA: TGTGCCAGCAGTGGAGGGTGGGTCACTGAAGCTTTCTTT. Encoded protein: CASSGGWVTEAFF. V and J are TRBV19 and TRBJ1-1; D is ambiguous. Germline assignment: CDR1 LNHDA and CDR2 SQIVND (reference sequence). CDR3 size: 13 residues. The V gene lost 9 bases and the J gene lost 4 bases, with 15 bases spanning the gap.

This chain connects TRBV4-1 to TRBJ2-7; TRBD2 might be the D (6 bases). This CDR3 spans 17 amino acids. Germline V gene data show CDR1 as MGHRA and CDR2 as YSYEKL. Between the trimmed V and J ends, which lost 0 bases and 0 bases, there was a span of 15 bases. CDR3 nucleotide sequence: TGCGCCAGCAGCCAAGAGGACGTACGGGGGAGCTCCTACGAGCAGTACTTC. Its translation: CASSQEDVRGSSYEQYF.

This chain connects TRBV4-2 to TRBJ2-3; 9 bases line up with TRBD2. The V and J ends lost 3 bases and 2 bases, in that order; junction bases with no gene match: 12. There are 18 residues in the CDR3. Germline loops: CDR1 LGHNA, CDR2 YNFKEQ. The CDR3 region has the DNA TGTGCCAGCAGCCAGGCCGTGAGCGGGGGGAAGTTCACAGATACGCAGTATTTT. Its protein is CASSQAVSGGKFTDTQYF.

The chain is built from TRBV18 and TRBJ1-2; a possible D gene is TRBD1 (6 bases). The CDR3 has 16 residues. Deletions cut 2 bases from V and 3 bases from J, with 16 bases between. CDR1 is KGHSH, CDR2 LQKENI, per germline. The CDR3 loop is CASSPKDQGNYYGYTF. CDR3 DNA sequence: TGTGCCAGCTCACCAAAGGATCAGGGGAATTACTATGGCTACACCTTC.

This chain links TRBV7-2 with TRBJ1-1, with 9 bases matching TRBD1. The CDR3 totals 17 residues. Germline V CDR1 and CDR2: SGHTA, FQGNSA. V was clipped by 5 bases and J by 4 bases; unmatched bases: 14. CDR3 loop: CASSAYGTGTSGTEAFF. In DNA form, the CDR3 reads TGTGCCAGCAGCGCTTATGGGACAGGGACCTCAGGCACTGAAGCTTTCTTT.